This T cell receptor beta chain was identified in a study of CD4 and CD8 cells across lung adenocarcinoma regions. From the PCR reads, TCRdb called clonotypes with MiXCR, one entry per CDR3 protein. The table includes about 17,000 distinct CDR3 sequences, 46% detected once. This clonotype was observed many times. The clonotype comes from a male donor with lung adenocarcinoma. The CD4 and CD8 labels of this study may be unreliable. Sequences were obtained from CD4+ T cells from the margin of a lung tumor.

The CDR3 DNA sequence: TGTGCCAGCAGTGCCCAAGGGCGGTACTCTGGAAACACCATATATTTT. As protein: CASSAQGRYSGNTIYF. The V and J genes are TRBV6-1 and TRBJ1-3; no definite D call. The CDR3 is 16 amino acids. V was trimmed by 4 bases and J by 0 bases, leaving 13 bases between them. The V gene's germline CDR1 is MNHNS and CDR2 SASEGT.